This is a list of T cell receptor beta chains from one sample in a study of OX40 agonist ivuxolimab in advanced cancers. Profiled with immunoSEQ multiplex PCR; TCRdb holds only in-frame clones, not every one. The repertoire consists of approximately 58,000 clones, with around 80% occurring once and the leading ten covering 2% to 2.5%. Here the sequenced sample was CD4+ or CD8+ T cells sorted from blood, taken in a trial of the OX40 agonist ivuxolimab. The receptors shown here come from an adult with an advanced solid tumor such as melanoma, head and neck, liver or kidney cancer. The CDR3 runs from the conserved cysteine through the conserved F or W. Some rows have no size entry. The others give once, few or many, or a class for an expanded clone.

>TRBJ1-5|TRBV27|-
CASSYLRDWGNQPQHF
>TRBJ1-1|TRBV5-1|-
CASSRPSGGGRGTEAFF
>TRBJ1-2|TRBV28|-
CASSVTTNYGYTF
>TRBJ2-2|TRBV7-7|-
CASRAGGNTGELFF
>TRBJ1-5|TRBV20-1|-
CSASSGQPQHF
>TRBJ1-2|TRBV28|-
CASSPEVDGYTF
>TRBJ2-1|TRBV7-6|-
CASSLDGPAYNEQFF
>TRBJ2-7|TRBV4-1|-
CASSQTGGPYEQYF
>TRBJ2-1|TRBV9|once
CASSVAGGTSDRYNEQFF
>TRBJ2-1|TRBV5-5|-
CASGGGRANEQFF
>TRBJ1-4|TRBV6-5|-
CASSYGRGISEKLFF
>TRBJ2-7|TRBV28|-
CASSLSRYEQYF
>TRBJ2-2|TRBV6-5|-
CASSPRAGELFF
>TRBJ1-5|TRBV6-5|-
CASKDGVGQPQHF
>TRBJ2-4|TRBV5-1|-
CASSPKSARDSKNIQYF
>TRBJ2-7|TRBV5-1|-
CASSLDSDYSYEQYF